The 31 T cell receptor beta chains below come from one sample, sequenced in a study of Ad26.COV2.S vaccination and SARS-CoV-2 variants. Treatment: around 19 received Ad26.COV2.S at low or high dose, single or two shots; a few received placebo; per-sample allocation not given. Material that was analyzed had been drawn on day 63 after the first vaccine or placebo injection. Profiled with immunoSEQ multiplex PCR; TCRdb holds only in-frame clones, not every one. The table lists some 450,000 clones, roughly 91% of them singletons. Sample: peripheral blood, taken in a trial of Ad26.COV2.S vaccine versus placebo. Every receptor here comes from a person aged 18 to 59 who received the Ad26.COV2.S COVID-19 vaccine or a placebo.

This clone has only a few counts. V is TRBV27 and J is TRBJ1-4; D remains unclear. Germline loops: CDR1 MNHEY, CDR2 SMNVEV (reference sequence). The CDR3 has 16 residues. The ends were cut back, 1 base at V and 7 bases at J, with 16 bases in the middle. The CDR3 spells CASSLFVGGVGEKLFF. The CDR3 DNA reads TGTGCCAGCAGTTTATTTGTCGGCGGCGTCGGTGAAAAACTGTTTTTT. Full variable domain (missing parts from reference TRBV27 and TRBJ1-4): EAQVTQNPRYLITVTGKKLTVTCSQNMNHEYMSWYRQDPGLGLRQIYYSMNVEVTDKGDVPEGYKVSRKEKRNFPLILESPSPNQTSLYFCASSLFVGGVGEKLFFGSGTQLSVL.

The chain combines TRBV18 with TRBJ2-2; TRBD2 matches 9 bases. V was clipped by 5 bases and J by 5 bases; unmatched bases: 3. Germline assignment: CDR1 KGHSH and CDR2 LQKENI. This CDR3 has 14 residues. The CDR3 loop reads CASSTTSGTGELFF. In nucleotides, the CDR3 is TGTGCCAGCTCAACGACTAGCGGAACCGGGGAGCTGTTTTTT.

This clone was found a few times. The chain carries TRBV27 and TRBJ1-5, with 7 bases that match TRBD1. After removal of 0 bases from V and 0 bases from J, the junction contained 2 bases not matched to a gene. The germline CDR1 and CDR2 sequences are MNHEY and SMNVEV (reference sequence). The CDR3 has 16 amino acids. The CDR3 DNA sequence: TGTGCCAGCAGTTTATCGGAGGGGGCTAGCAATCAGCCCCAGCATTTT. This translates into CASSLSEGASNQPQHF.

The rearrangement uses TRBV5-1 and TRBJ2-3; D gene unclear. Germline assignment: CDR1 SGHRS and CDR2 YFSETQ. The CDR3 consists of 12 residues. Between the trimmed V and J ends, which lost 4 bases and 4 bases, there was a span of 7 bases. The CDR3 nucleotides read TGCGCCAGCAGCGACGGATCAGATACGCAGTATTTT. It yields the protein CASSDGSDTQYF. Full variable domain (missing parts from reference TRBV5-1 and TRBJ2-3): KAGVTQTPRYLIKTRGQQVTLSCSPISGHRSVSWYQQTPGQGLQFLFEYFSETQRNKGNFPGRFSGRQFSNSRSEMNVSTLELGDSALYLCASSDGSDTQYFGPGTRLTVL.

As regards this clone: Other DNA sequences in the same sample also yield this CDR3. V is TRBV28 and J is TRBJ1-5; a weak D match, TRBD1 (5 bases). Trimming left V 5 bases short and J 6 bases short, with 11 bases between. This CDR3 spans 13 amino acids. Germline CDR1 reads MDHEN; CDR2 reads SYDVKM. CDR3 loop: CASSPGLGQPQHF. The CDR3 DNA reads TGTGCCAGCAGTCCGGGGCTTGGTCAGCCCCAGCATTTT.

This chain links TRBV19 with TRBJ1-5; D is possibly TRBD1 (5 bases). The germline V gene encodes CDR1 LNHDA and CDR2 SQIVND (reference sequence). The CDR3 length is 15 residues. Trimming took off 5 bases at V and 1 base at J, with 12 bases between the two ends. CDR3: CASSASRGSNQPQHF. In nucleotides, the CDR3 is TGTGCCAGTAGTGCAAGTCGGGGGAGCAATCAGCCCCAGCATTTT.

This clone was seen only once. The gene calls are TRBV3-1 (or the pseudogene TRBV3-2) and TRBJ2-5; no reliable D call. V lost 4 bases to trimming and J lost 7 bases, with 13 bases between them. Germline V gives CDR1 LGHDT, CDR2 YNNKEL (reference sequence). The CDR3 is made up of 13 amino acids. The chain's CDR3 is CASSPRSPGTQYF. The CDR3 DNA is TGTGCCAGCAGCCCACGATCGCCTGGGACCCAGTACTTC.

This clone was seen once. The chain is built from TRBV3-1 (or the pseudogene TRBV3-2) and TRBJ1-1, with TRBD1 identical over 7 bases. The CDR3 is 14 amino acids. Germline V CDR1 and CDR2: LGHDT, YNNKEL (reference sequence). Losses at the gene ends were 7 bases for V and 11 bases for J; bases not matched to a gene: 16. For the CDR3, the DNA is TGTGCCAGCAAGTTGGGTTTGGGACAGACAGAGGCTTTCTTT. As protein: CASKLGLGQTEAFF.

The chain employs TRBV5-1 and TRBJ2-7, with 10 bases matching TRBD1. Germline values: CDR1 SGHRS, CDR2 YFSETQ. The CDR3 length is 15 residues. The trim removed 0 bases at V and 7 bases at J, leaving 7 bases unmatched. In DNA, the CDR3 is TGCGCCAGCAGCTTGGGGCGACAGGGGGCGGGTGAGCAGTACTTC. It is translated as CASSLGRQGAGEQYF.

The chain couples TRBV5-1 to TRBJ2-1, with D unclear. The CDR3 is 12 amino acids. The V end lost 2 bases, the J end lost 7 bases, and 7 bases lay between the germline ends. CDR1 and CDR2 (germline): SGHRS, YFSETQ. The CDR3 DNA follows: TGCGCCAGCAGCTTAAGTGATAATGAGCAGTTCTTC. Its protein is CASSLSDNEQFF.

The V gene is TRBV11-2, the J gene TRBJ2-7; 8 nucleotides line up with TRBD1. The V gene's germline CDR1 is SGHAT and CDR2 FQNNGV. The CDR3 contains 14 residues. The junction had 6 bases not matched to a gene; V was cut back by 5 bases and J by 3 bases. The CDR3 reads CASSPLTGGYEQYF. CDR3 nucleotide sequence: TGTGCCAGCAGCCCCCTCACAGGGGGCTACGAGCAGTACTTC.

The chain employs TRBV7-2 and TRBJ1-2, with TRBD1 matching over 7 bases. The CDR3 has 14 amino acids. CDR1 is SGHTA and CDR2 is FQGNSA in the germline V gene. Trimming took 5 bases from V and 5 from J; bases not matched to a gene: 8. The CDR3 DNA sequence: TGTGCCAGCAGCGACCGACAGGGAATATATGGCTACACCTTC. Its protein product is CASSDRQGIYGYTF.

The chain joins TRBV27 to TRBJ2-7; tentatively, D is TRBD1 (6 bases). Trimming cost V 6 bases and J 3 bases, with 24 bases left between them. Germline loops: CDR1 MNHEY, CDR2 SMNVEV (reference sequence). The CDR3 sequence is 17 residues long. The CDR3 nucleotides read TGTGCCAGCAGCCTCTTCGGTACAGGGATGGGCATCTACGAGCAGTACTTC. Translated, it gives CASSLFGTGMGIYEQYF.

The chain couples TRBV18 to TRBJ2-1; TRBD2 matches at 7 bases. The CDR3 totals 14 residues. V dropped 4 bases and J dropped 7; count of bases not matched to a gene: 7. The germline CDR1 and CDR2 sequences are KGHSH and LQKENI. The CDR3 spells CASSRGLVSNEQFF. The CDR3, as DNA: TGTGCCAGCTCACGCGGACTAGTCTCGAATGAGCAGTTCTTC.

This clone is a singleton in its sample. The rearrangement links TRBV4-3 to TRBJ2-7, with 7 bases lining up with TRBD2. The CDR3 runs to 15 residues. The trim removed 0 bases at V and 7 bases at J, leaving 9 bases unmatched. Germline loops: CDR1 LGHNA, CDR2 YSLEER. The CDR3 coding sequence is TGCGCCAGCAGCCAAGATTGGGCGGGAGTATGGGAGCAGTACTTC. Translating it yields CASSQDWAGVWEQYF.

The V and J genes are TRBV7-9 and TRBJ1-6; D is perhaps TRBD1 (5 bases). V was trimmed by 5 bases and J by 7 bases, leaving 18 bases between them. CDR3 length: 16 amino acids. In germline, CDR1 is SEHNR, CDR2 FQNEAQ (reference sequence). CDR3 protein: CASSPTGGDLNSPLHF. CDR3 DNA: TGTGCCAGCAGCCCCACGGGGGGGGATCTGAATTCACCCCTCCACTTT.

The chain combines TRBV4-2 with TRBJ1-2, with D possibly TRBD1 on 5 matching bases. The CDR3 is 15 amino acids. CDR1 and CDR2 from the germline V gene are LGHNA and YNFKEQ. Trimming cost V 0 bases and J 2 bases, with 10 bases left between them. CDR3 sequence reads: CASSQELRENYGYTF. The CDR3 bases are TGTGCCAGCAGCCAAGAACTCAGGGAGAACTATGGCTACACCTTC.

The chain couples TRBV5-1 to TRBJ2-7, with unresolved D. The CDR3 is 14 residues long. V shed 4 bases and J shed 2 bases, with 13 bases lying between them. Germline V gives CDR1 SGHRS, CDR2 YFSETQ. CDR3 nucleotide sequence: TGCGCCAGCAGCCTTGTAGCCTCCCCCTACGAGCAGTACTTC. Protein product: CASSLVASPYEQYF.

The chain combines TRBV11-2 with TRBJ2-7; TRBD1 matches 9 bases. Per the germline V gene, CDR1 is SGHAT and CDR2 is FQNNGV. The CDR3 runs to 14 residues. Losses at the gene ends were 5 bases for V and 2 bases for J; bases not matched to a gene: 4. The CDR3 DNA is TGTGCCAGCAGCGCCGGGACAGGGACCTACGAGCAGTACTTC. Translated: CASSAGTGTYEQYF.

The J gene is TRBJ2-5, the V gene TRBV30, with D perhaps being TRBD1 or TRBD2 (5 bases each). Trimming shortened V by 3 bases and J by 5 bases, and 16 bases separated the two germline ends. The CDR3 extends over 14 amino acids. CDR1 is GTSNPN, CDR2 SVGIG, per germline (reference sequence). DNA for the CDR3: TGTGCCTGGAGGAGGTTGGGACCCGGGGAGACCCAGTACTTC. It yields the protein CAWRRLGPGETQYF.

The genes are TRBV19 and TRBJ1-2; a possible D gene is TRBD1 (6 bases). Trimming pared 1 base from V and 4 bases from J, leaving 10 bases between. The CDR3 runs 14 residues. Germline assignment: CDR1 LNHDA and CDR2 SQIVND (reference sequence). The CDR3 loop reads CASSIARGSYGYTF. In DNA form, the CDR3 reads TGTGCCAGTAGTATAGCCAGGGGTAGCTATGGCTACACCTTC.

The chain is built from TRBV24-1 and TRBJ2-3; 11 bases line up with TRBD2. After removal of 6 bases from V and 3 bases from J, the junction contained 7 bases not matched to a gene. Germline values: CDR1 KGHDR, CDR2 SFDVKD. The CDR3 totals 16 residues. CDR3 DNA sequence: TGTGCCACCAGTCCGACTAGCGGGGAGAGAACAGATACGCAGTATTTT. As protein: CATSPTSGERTDTQYF.

This sequence joins TRBV7-3 and TRBJ2-2; 7 positions match TRBD1. CDR1 and CDR2 (germline): SGHTA, FQGTGA. The CDR3 has 13 amino acids. V shed 6 bases, J shed 6 bases, and the junction held 4 bases outside the gene matches. The CDR3 region is CASRDQGAGELFF. DNA for the CDR3: TGTGCCAGCAGAGACCAGGGGGCCGGGGAGCTGTTTTTT. Filled out from reference TRBV7-3 and TRBJ2-2, the complete variable domain reads GAGVSQTPSNKVTEKGKYVELRCDPISGHTALYWYRQSLGQGPEFLIYFQGTGAADDSGLPNDRFFAVRPEGSVSTLKIQRTERGDSAVYLCASRDQGAGELFFGEGSRLTVL.

This clone was observed a few times. The chain couples TRBV23-1 to TRBJ2-7, with a possible D match to TRBD1 (6 bases). Being an ORF, TRBV23-1 has a function that is uncertain. This CDR3 has 15 amino acids. Trimming shortened V by 1 base and J by 0 bases, and 10 bases separated the two germline ends. CDR3 sequence reads: CASSQFLGGSYEQYF. In DNA, the CDR3 is TGCGCCAGCAGTCAATTTTTAGGGGGCTCCTACGAGCAGTACTTC.

The V gene is TRBV10-3, the J gene TRBJ1-4; D is unclear. CDR3 length: 13 amino acids. V was trimmed by 2 bases and J by 14 bases, leaving 15 bases between them. The germline V gene encodes CDR1 ENHRY and CDR2 SYGVKD. The CDR3 DNA reads TGTGCCATCAGTGAGGGGCGGAGAAAAACTCTGTTTTTT. As protein: CAISEGRRKTLFF.

J is TRBJ2-7 and V is TRBV27; the match to TRBD1 covers 10 bases. Looked up from germline, CDR1 is MNHEY and CDR2 is SMNVEV (reference sequence). Losses at the gene ends were 6 bases for V and 7 bases for J; bases not matched to a gene: 6. The CDR3 contains 13 residues. CDR3 amino acids: CASSRQGAPEQYF. CDR3 nucleotide sequence: TGTGCCAGCAGCCGACAGGGGGCCCCTGAGCAGTACTTC.

This rearrangement joins TRBV5-1 to TRBJ2-2, with 7 bases identical to TRBD2. Unmatched junction bases numbered 8, after V lost 4 bases and J lost 5 bases. The CDR3 loop spans 15 amino acids. The V gene's germline CDR1 is SGHRS and CDR2 YFSETQ. The CDR3 protein is CASSLGLVATGELFF. The CDR3 bases are TGCGCCAGCAGCCTAGGACTAGTAGCGACCGGGGAGCTGTTTTTT.

The V call is TRBV13, the J call TRBJ1-4; D uncertain. CDR3 length: 18 residues. Germline V gene data show CDR1 as PRHDT and CDR2 as FYEKMQ (reference sequence). Between the trimmed V and J ends, which lost 0 bases and 1 base, there was a span of 15 bases. The CDR3 DNA reads as TGTGCCAGCAGCTTAGGCCTGGGTCAAGGATTAACTAATGAAAAACTGTTTTTT. Translation: CASSLGLGQGLTNEKLFF.

Only one count was recorded for this clone. The rearrangement uses TRBV5-6 and TRBJ2-1, with D perhaps TRBD2 (6 bases). This CDR3 has 16 amino acids. The ends were cut back, 0 bases at V and 1 base at J, with 11 bases in the middle. Germline lookup yields CDR1 SGHDT and CDR2 YYEEEE. The CDR3 sequence is CASSLGGIISYNEQFF. CDR3 nucleotides: TGTGCCAGCAGCTTGGGCGGGATTATATCCTACAATGAGCAGTTCTTC.

J is TRBJ2-7 and V is TRBV25-1; D gene ambiguous. V was pared by 1 base and J by 2 bases, with 9 bases between. The CDR3 contains 14 residues. Germline lookup yields CDR1 MGHDK and CDR2 SYGVNS. CDR3 residues: CASSESRRPYEQYF. The CDR3 nucleotides are TGTGCCAGCAGTGAATCCAGGAGACCCTACGAGCAGTACTTC.

This clone was seen ten or more times. The gene calls are TRBV5-4 and TRBJ2-7, with TRBD1 identical over 7 bases. Germline V gene lookup returns CDR1 SGHNT and CDR2 YYREEE (reference sequence). The CDR3 totals 14 residues. The J segment lost 3 bases and the V segment lost 2 bases, leaving 5 bases of the junction unmatched. CDR3 coding DNA: TGTGCCAGCAGCTTCACCGGGGACAGCTACGAGCAGTACTTC. This encodes CASSFTGDSYEQYF.